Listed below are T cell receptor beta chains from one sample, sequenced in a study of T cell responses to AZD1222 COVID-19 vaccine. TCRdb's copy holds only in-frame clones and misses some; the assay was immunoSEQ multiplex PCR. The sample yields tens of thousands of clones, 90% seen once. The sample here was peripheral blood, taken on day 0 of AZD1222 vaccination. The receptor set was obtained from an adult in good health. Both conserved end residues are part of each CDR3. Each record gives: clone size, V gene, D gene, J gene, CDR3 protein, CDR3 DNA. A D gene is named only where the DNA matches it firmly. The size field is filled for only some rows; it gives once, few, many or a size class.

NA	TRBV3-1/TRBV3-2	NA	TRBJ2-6	CASSQDPGTGANVLTF	TGTGCCAGCAGCCAAGATCCGGGAACTGGGGCCAACGTCCTGACTTTC
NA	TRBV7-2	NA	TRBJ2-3	CATGAASQADTQYF	TGTGCCACGGGGGCAGCCAGTCAGGCAGATACGCAGTATTTT
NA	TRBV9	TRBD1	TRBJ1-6	CASSADRGGSPLHF	TGTGCCAGCAGCGCGGACAGGGGTGGATCACCCCTCCACTTT
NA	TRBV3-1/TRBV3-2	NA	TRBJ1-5	CASSQNSGGSDQPQHF	TGTGCCAGCAGCCAGAATTCGGGGGGCAGCGATCAGCCCCAGCATTTT
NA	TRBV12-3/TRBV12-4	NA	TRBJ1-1	CASSLQGDTEAFF	TGTGCCAGCAGTTTACAGGGCGACACTGAAGCTTTCTTT
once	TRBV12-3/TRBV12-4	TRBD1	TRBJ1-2	CASTPRTGSGYTF	TGTGCCAGCACCCCTAGGACAGGGAGCGGCTACACCTTC
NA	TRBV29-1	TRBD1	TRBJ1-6	CSVQGTGGSPLHF	TGCAGCGTTCAAGGGACAGGGGGATCCCCCCTCCACTTT
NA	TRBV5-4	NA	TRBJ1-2	CASSPDGNYGYTF	TGTGCCAGCAGCCCGGACGGTAACTATGGCTACACCTTC
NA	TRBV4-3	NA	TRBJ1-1	CASSQDGGGTEAFF	TGCGCCAGCAGCCAAGATGGTGGAGGCACTGAAGCTTTCTTT
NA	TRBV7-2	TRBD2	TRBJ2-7	CASSLFAAGGAGYEQYF	TGTGCCAGCAGCTTATTCGCGGCGGGGGGGGCGGGCTACGAGCAGTACTTC
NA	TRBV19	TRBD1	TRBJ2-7	CASSVGQGGEQYF	TGTGCCAGTAGTGTCGGACAGGGAGGCGAGCAGTACTTC
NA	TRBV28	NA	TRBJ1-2	CASSSPGGRNGYTF	TGTGCCAGCAGTTCCCCCGGAGGGCGAAATGGCTACACCTTC
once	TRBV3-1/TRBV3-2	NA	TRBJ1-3	CASSQNFGVLGGNTIYF	TGTGCCAGCAGCCAAAATTTTGGCGTGTTGGGTGGAAACACCATATATTTT
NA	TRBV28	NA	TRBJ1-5	CASSFAPGLTNQPQHF	TGTGCCAGCAGTTTCGCCCCGGGACTTACCAATCAGCCCCAGCATTTT
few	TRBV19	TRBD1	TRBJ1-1	CASSNRQGVDTEAFF	TGTGCCAGTAGTAACAGACAGGGGGTAGATACTGAAGCTTTCTTT
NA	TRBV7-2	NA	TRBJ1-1	CASSNTGTSNTEAFF	TGTGCCAGCAGTAACACCGGGACATCGAACACTGAAGCTTTCTTT
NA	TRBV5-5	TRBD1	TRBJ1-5	CASSLERQGSQPQHF	TGTGCCAGCAGCTTGGAGCGACAGGGGAGTCAGCCCCAGCATTTT
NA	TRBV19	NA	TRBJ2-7	CASSIIYGNSYEQYF	TGTGCCAGTAGTATAATCTATGGGAACTCCTACGAGCAGTACTTC
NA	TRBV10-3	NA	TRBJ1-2	CAISEPGENYGYTF	TGTGCCATCAGTGAGCCGGGGGAAAACTATGGCTACACCTTC
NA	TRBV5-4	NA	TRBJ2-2	CASSLGGRAGTGELFF	TGTGCCAGCAGCTTGGGAGGTAGGGCGGGCACCGGGGAGCTGTTTTTT
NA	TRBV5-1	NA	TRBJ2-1	CASSWAGSTEQFF	TGCGCCAGCAGCTGGGCAGGGAGCACTGAGCAGTTCTTC
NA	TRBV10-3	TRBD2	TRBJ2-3	CAISGLAGGSTDTQYF	TGTGCCATCAGTGGACTAGCGGGGGGGAGCACAGATACGCAGTATTTT
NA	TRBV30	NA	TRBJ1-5	CAYNRESNQPQHF	TGTGCCTATAACAGGGAAAGCAATCAGCCCCAGCATTTT
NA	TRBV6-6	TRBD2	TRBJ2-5	CASSTTSVRETQYF	TGTGCCAGCAGTACGACTAGCGTAAGAGAGACCCAGTACTTC
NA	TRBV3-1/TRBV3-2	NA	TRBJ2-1	CASSQDPPSNNNEQFF	TGTGCCAGCAGCCAAGATCCGCCTAGTAACAACAATGAGCAGTTCTTC
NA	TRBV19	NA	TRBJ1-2	CASSIAGNYGYTF	TGTGCCAGTAGTATTGCTGGGAACTATGGCTACACCTTC
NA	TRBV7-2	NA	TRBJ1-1	CASSFLQGNTEAFF	TGTGCCAGCAGCTTTTTACAGGGGAACACTGAAGCTTTCTTT
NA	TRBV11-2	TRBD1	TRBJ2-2	CASSFGTGTGLSGELFF	TGTGCCAGCAGCTTCGGAACCGGGACAGGGCTTAGCGGGGAGCTGTTTTTT
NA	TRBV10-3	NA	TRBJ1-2	CAISEFEVGDYGYTF	TGTGCCATCAGTGAGTTTGAGGTTGGGGACTATGGCTACACCTTC
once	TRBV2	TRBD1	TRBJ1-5	CASSEGGRTGYDQPQHF	TGTGCCAGCAGTGAAGGCGGGAGGACAGGTTACGATCAGCCCCAGCATTTT
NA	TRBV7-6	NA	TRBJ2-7	CASSYRTGESSYEQYF	TGTGCCAGCAGCTACCGAACGGGGGAGAGCTCCTACGAGCAGTACTTC
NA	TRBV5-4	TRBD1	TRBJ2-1	CASSPTGDSYNEQFF	TGTGCCAGCAGCCCAACAGGGGACTCCTACAATGAGCAGTTCTTC
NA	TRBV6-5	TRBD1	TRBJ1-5	CASKAGTGFYPQHF	TGTGCCAGCAAAGCCGGGACAGGGTTTTATCCCCAGCATTTT
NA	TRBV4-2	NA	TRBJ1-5	CASSQEPYSSNQPQHF	TGTGCCAGCAGCCAAGAGCCCTACAGCTCGAATCAGCCCCAGCATTTT
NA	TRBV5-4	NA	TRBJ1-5	CASSVQGNQPQHF	TGTGCCAGCAGTGTTCAGGGCAATCAGCCCCAGCATTTT
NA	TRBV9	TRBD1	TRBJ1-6	CASRLTGAGNSPLHF	TGTGCCAGCAGGCTAACAGGGGCCGGGAATTCACCCCTCCACTTT
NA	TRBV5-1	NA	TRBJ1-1	CASSSLGLDFSEAFF	TGCGCCAGCAGCTCGCTCGGGCTTGATTTTTCTGAAGCTTTCTTT
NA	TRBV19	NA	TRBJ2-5	CASSFGPGAETQYF	TGTGCCAGTAGTTTCGGACCGGGGGCAGAGACCCAGTACTTC
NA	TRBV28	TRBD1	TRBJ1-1	CASRGRGTGRWTEAFF	TGTGCCAGCAGAGGTAGGGGGACAGGACGTTGGACTGAAGCTTTCTTT
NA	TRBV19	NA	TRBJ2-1	CASSPRQELFVDEQFF	TGTGCCAGTAGTCCCCGACAGGAGTTGTTCGTCGATGAGCAGTTCTTC
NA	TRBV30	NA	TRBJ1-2	CAWKGGGYTF	TGTGCCTGGAAGGGGGGAGGCTACACCTTC
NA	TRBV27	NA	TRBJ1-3	CASIGGNTIYF	TGTGCCAGCATAGGTGGAAACACCATATATTTT
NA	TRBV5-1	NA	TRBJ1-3	CASSLTTSGNTIYF	TGCGCCAGCAGCTTGACGACAAGTGGAAACACCATATATTTT
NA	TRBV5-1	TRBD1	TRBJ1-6	CASSPGQERPPLHF	TGCGCCAGCAGCCCCGGACAGGAACGGCCACCCCTCCACTTT
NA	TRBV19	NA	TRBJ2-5	CASSHRARETQYF	TGTGCCAGTAGTCACAGGGCTCGAGAGACCCAGTACTTC
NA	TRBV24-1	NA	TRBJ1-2	CATSDRTDGGYTF	TGTGCCACCAGTGATCGGACAGATGGTGGCTACACCTTC
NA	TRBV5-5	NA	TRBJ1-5	CASSFGTGNQPQHF	TGTGCCAGCAGCTTTGGGACCGGGAATCAGCCCCAGCATTTT
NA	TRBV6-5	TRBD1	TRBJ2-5	CASRTGSQETQYF	TGTGCCAGCAGGACAGGGAGCCAAGAGACCCAGTACTTC
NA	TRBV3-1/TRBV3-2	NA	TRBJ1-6	CASSLTTDNNSPLHF	TGTGCCAGCAGCCTCACGACCGATAATAATTCACCCCTCCACTTT